This is a list of T cell receptor beta chains from one sample in a study of identical twins. TCRdb analysed the 5' RACE reads with MiXCR anew, one entry per CDR3 protein. Of nearly 900,000 distinct CDR3 sequences in the sample, 9% to 15% were seen once. The data were also submitted as part of a second study, on yellow fever vaccine responses in identical twins.

Sequenced material: PBMCs. The receptors originated from a young woman in good health. Both conserved end residues are part of each CDR3. A D gene is named only where the DNA matches it firmly. Size is omitted from some rows. Given values are once, few, many or a class for expanded clones.

TRBD1 | few | TRBJ2-5 | 17 | TRBV20-1 | TGCAGTGCGCGCACAGGGGACGTCAAAACTTCGGGGGAGACCCAGTACTTC | CSARTGDVKTSGETQYF
TRBD2 | . | TRBJ2-7 | 11 | TRBV20-1 | TGCAGTGGTCTAGCGGATTACGAGCAGTACTTC | CSGLADYEQYF
. | few | TRBJ2-2 | 14 | TRBV6-5 | TGTGCCAGCAGTTACGGGGAGAACACCGGGGAGCTGTTTTTT | CASSYGENTGELFF
. | many | TRBJ1-5 | 15 | TRBV25-1 | TGTGCCAGCAGAGCCGACTTAGAGGGGGATCAGCCCCAGCATTTT | CASRADLEGDQPQHF
. | few | TRBJ2-1 | 13 | TRBV20-1 | TGCAGTGCTGTAGTCCTACAGGGTAAGAAGCAGTTCTTC | CSAVVLQGKKQFF
. | few | TRBJ2-5 | 14 | TRBV24-1 | TGTGCCACCAGTGATTTTGCCACTCAAGAGACCCAGTACTTC | CATSDFATQETQYF
. | . | TRBJ1-3 | 17 | TRBV6-1 | TGTGCCAGCAGTGAAGCGCTTCTGCGCCAGTCTGGAAACACCATATATTTT | CASSEALLRQSGNTIYF
. | . | TRBJ2-7 | 16 | TRBV4-2 | TGTGCCAGCAGCCAGTCCCGGGAGCTCGCCTCCTACGAGCAGTACTTC | CASSQSRELASYEQYF
TRBD1 | few | TRBJ1-4 | 13 | TRBV27 | TGTGCCAGCAGTTCCGGGACAGTTGAAAAACTGTTTTTT | CASSSGTVEKLFF
TRBD2 | few | TRBJ2-1 | 16 | TRBV10-1 | TGCGCCAGCAGTGAGGATAGCGGGGGGACCTACAATGAGCAGTTCTTC | CASSEDSGGTYNEQFF
. | . | TRBJ2-5 | 16 | TRBV20-1 | TGCAGTGCCAGAGCCACGTTGCAGGGGGAGGAAGAGACCCAGTACTTC | CSARATLQGEEETQYF
TRBD1 | . | TRBJ1-3 | 15 | TRBV2 | TGTGCCAGCAGTCTACAGGGGGTGTCTGGAAACACCATATATTTT | CASSLQGVSGNTIYF
. | . | TRBJ1-1 | 15 | TRBV5-1 | TGCGCCAGCAGACGAGGAGGACAGAAGAACACTGAAGCTTTCTTT | CASRRGGQKNTEAFF
TRBD2 | . | TRBJ2-1 | 14 | TRBV12-3/TRBV12-4 | TGTGCCAGCAGCTCGGACGGGGGGTTTGGCGAGCAGTTCTTC | CASSSDGGFGEQFF
. | few | TRBJ2-3 | 16 | TRBV28 | TGTGCCAGCAGCACGGGTGGTTACACAAGCACAGATACGCAGTATTTT | CASSTGGYTSTDTQYF
TRBD2 | many | TRBJ2-3 | 15 | TRBV10-3 | TGTGCCATCAGCCCTAGCGGGAGCGGAGCAGATACGCAGTATTTT | CAISPSGSGADTQYF
. | few | TRBJ2-7 | 16 | TRBV4-1 | TGCGCCAGCAGCCAAGGGGGGGGCCGTTTTGCCCACGAGCAGTACTTC | CASSQGGGRFAHEQYF
. | few | TRBJ1-1 | 13 | TRBV6-2/TRBV6-3 | TGTGCCAGTACGATCGACTTGAACACTGAAGCTTTCTTT | CASTIDLNTEAFF
TRBD1 | . | TRBJ1-5 | 17 | TRBV12-3/TRBV12-4 | TGTGCCAGCGAAGACAGGGATATCGGTAATGGCAATCAGCCCCAGCATTTT | CASEDRDIGNGNQPQHF
. | few | TRBJ2-3 | 17 | TRBV12-3/TRBV12-4 | TGTGCCAGCAGCCTCTCTGGGTCGGGGAAACGCACAGATACGCAGTATTTT | CASSLSGSGKRTDTQYF
. | many | TRBJ2-7 | 14 | TRBV10-3 | TGTGCCATCAGGAGCCTAAGTGATGGTTACGAGCAGTACTTC | CAIRSLSDGYEQYF
. | . | TRBJ2-1 | 14 | TRBV12-3/TRBV12-4 | TGTGCCAGCAGTTCGCCGACAGAAAATTACGAGCAGTTCTTC | CASSSPTENYEQFF
TRBD1 | few | TRBJ2-2 | 15 | TRBV19 | TGTGCCAGTATCGGGGGACAGGTGAACACCGGGGAGCTGTTTTTT | CASIGGQVNTGELFF
. | . | TRBJ2-5 | 15 | TRBV2 | TGTGCCAGCAGGGGCGGGGCAAAGTACCAAGAGACCCAGTACTTC | CASRGGAKYQETQYF
. | many | TRBJ2-2 | 18 | TRBV11-1 | TGTGCCAGCAGCCCTCTTAATCGTTGGTCCGAGAACACCGGGGAGCTGTTTTTT | CASSPLNRWSENTGELFF
. | few | TRBJ2-7 | 15 | TRBV6-5 | TGTGCCAGCAGTTACTCCAGTAGGGGGTCCTACGAGCAGTACTTC | CASSYSSRGSYEQYF
. | few | TRBJ2-7 | 15 | TRBV9 | TGTGCCAGCAGCGTATCGGCAGAAATCTCCTACGAGCAGTACTTC | CASSVSAEISYEQYF
TRBD2 | few | TRBJ2-3 | 17 | TRBV6-5 | TGTGCCAGCAGTTACTCGAGTAGCGGGGCCAGCACAGATACGCAGTATTTT | CASSYSSSGASTDTQYF
TRBD2 | . | TRBJ2-3 | 18 | TRBV10-3 | TGTGCCATCAGTGAGTCTATTAGCGGGGGCCTGACTGAAGATACGCAGTATTTT | CAISESISGGLTEDTQYF
. | few | TRBJ1-2 | 10 | TRBV20-1 | TGCAGTGCGGCAAGAGGTGGCTACACCTTC | CSAARGGYTF
TRBD2 | . | TRBJ2-3 | 16 | TRBV2 | TGTGCCAGCACCCCGACTAGCGGGGGCCGGGGAGATACGCAGTATTTT | CASTPTSGGRGDTQYF
. | . | TRBJ2-7 | 14 | TRBV18 | TGTGCCAGCTCACCAGGGGGGACAACCCTTCGGCAGTACTTC | CASSPGGTTLRQYF
TRBD1 | . | TRBJ2-1 | 15 | TRBV6-5 | TGTGCCAGCAGTTATTGGGACAGGTCCTACAATGAGCAGTTCTTC | CASSYWDRSYNEQFF
TRBD1 | once | TRBJ2-5 | 15 | TRBV27 | TGTGCCAGCAGTTTATCGGACCGGGACAGGGGGACCCAGTACTTC | CASSLSDRDRGTQYF
. | . | TRBJ2-1 | 10 | TRBV20-1 | TGCAGTGCGGCGGCTAATGAGCAGTTCTTC | CSAAANEQFF
. | many | TRBJ2-1 | 16 | TRBV10-3 | TGTGCCATCAGTGAGTTCCCGCCAGGTGCCAGGGATGAGCAGTTCTTC | CAISEFPPGARDEQFF
TRBD1 | few | TRBJ2-1 | 15 | TRBV2 | TGTGCCAGCACCCACACAGGGGCCCTCAACAATGAGCAGTTCTTC | CASTHTGALNNEQFF
TRBD1 | . | TRBJ2-7 | 16 | TRBV7-9 | TGTGCCAGCAGCTTAGTAACAGGGGTTTCCCCTTCCGAGCAGTACTTC | CASSLVTGVSPSEQYF
TRBD1 | many | TRBJ2-1 | 15 | TRBV5-1 | TGCGCCAGCAAGAGAGGGACAGAAGACTACAATGAGCAGTTCTTC | CASKRGTEDYNEQFF
TRBD1 | . | TRBJ2-1 | 16 | TRBV6-5 | TGTGCCAGCAGTTACCTTGGACAGGGGGGTTACAATGAGCAGTTCTTC | CASSYLGQGGYNEQFF